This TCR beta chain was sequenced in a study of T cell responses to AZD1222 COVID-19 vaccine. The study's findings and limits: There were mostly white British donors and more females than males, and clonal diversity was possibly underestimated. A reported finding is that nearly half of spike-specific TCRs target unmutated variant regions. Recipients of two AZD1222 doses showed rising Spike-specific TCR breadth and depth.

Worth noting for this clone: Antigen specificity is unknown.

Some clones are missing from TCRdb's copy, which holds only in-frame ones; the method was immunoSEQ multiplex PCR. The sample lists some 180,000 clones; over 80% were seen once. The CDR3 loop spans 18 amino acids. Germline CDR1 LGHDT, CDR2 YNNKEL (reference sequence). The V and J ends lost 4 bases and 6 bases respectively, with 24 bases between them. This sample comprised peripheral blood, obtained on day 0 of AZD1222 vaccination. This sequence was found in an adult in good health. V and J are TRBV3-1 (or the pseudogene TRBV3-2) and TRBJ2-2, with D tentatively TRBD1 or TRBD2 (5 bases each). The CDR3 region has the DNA TGTGCCAGCAGCCCACAGGTCACCGGGACGGCCTCACCCGGGGAGCTGTTTTTT. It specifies CASSPQVTGTASPGELFF.